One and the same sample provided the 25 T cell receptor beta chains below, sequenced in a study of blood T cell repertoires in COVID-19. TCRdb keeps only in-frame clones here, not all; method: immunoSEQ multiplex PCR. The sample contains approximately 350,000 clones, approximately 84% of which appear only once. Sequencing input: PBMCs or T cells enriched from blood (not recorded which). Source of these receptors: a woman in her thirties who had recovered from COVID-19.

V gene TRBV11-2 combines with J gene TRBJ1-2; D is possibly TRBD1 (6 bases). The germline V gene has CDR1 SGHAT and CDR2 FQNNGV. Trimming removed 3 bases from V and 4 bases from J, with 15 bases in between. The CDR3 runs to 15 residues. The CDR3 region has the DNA TGTGCCAGCAGCTTTGGCAGGGGAGATGGCTATGGCTACACCTTC. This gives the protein CASSFGRGDGYGYTF.

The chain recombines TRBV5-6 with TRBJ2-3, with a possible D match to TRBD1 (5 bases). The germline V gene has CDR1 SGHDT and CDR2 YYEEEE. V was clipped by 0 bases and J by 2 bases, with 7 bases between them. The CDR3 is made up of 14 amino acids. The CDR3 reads CASSLGQNTDTQYF. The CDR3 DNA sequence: TGTGCCAGCAGCTTGGGACAGAACACAGATACGCAGTATTTT.

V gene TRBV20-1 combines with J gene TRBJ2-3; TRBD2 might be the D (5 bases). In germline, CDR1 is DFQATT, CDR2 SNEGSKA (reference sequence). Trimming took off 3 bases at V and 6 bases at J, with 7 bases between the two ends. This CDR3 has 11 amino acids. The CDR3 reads CSASPGDTQYF. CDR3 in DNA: TGCAGTGCTAGCCCGGGGGATACGCAGTATTTT.

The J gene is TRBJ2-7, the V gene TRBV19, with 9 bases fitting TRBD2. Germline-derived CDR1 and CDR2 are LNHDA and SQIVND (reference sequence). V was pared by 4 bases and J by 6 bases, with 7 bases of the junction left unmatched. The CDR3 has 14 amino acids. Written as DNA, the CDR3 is TGTGCCAGTAGTAACCCTAGCGGGGAAGGCGAGCAGTACTTC. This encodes CASSNPSGEGEQYF.

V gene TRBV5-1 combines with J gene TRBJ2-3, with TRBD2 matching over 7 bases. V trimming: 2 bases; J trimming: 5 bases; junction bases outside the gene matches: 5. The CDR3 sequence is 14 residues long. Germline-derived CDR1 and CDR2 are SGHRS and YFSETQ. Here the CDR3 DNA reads TGCGCCAGCAGCTTCGCGGGGGTCGGAGATACGCAGTATTTT. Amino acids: CASSFAGVGDTQYF.

CDR3 nucleotides: TGTGCCAGCACCTCGACAGGGTTAAACACTGAAGCTTTCTTT. Translated, it gives CASTSTGLNTEAFF. The rearrangement links TRBV7-2 to TRBJ1-1, with TRBD1 identical over 7 bases. CDR1 SGHTA and CDR2 FQGNSA come from the germline V gene. The CDR3 spans 14 residues. Losses at the gene ends were 7 bases for V and 2 bases for J; bases not matched to a gene: 7.

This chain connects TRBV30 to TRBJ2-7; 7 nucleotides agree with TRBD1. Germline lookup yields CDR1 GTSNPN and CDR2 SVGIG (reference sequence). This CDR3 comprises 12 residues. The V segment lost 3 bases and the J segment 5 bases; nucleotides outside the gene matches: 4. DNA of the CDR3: TGTGCCTGGAGACTCACAGGGGACGAGCAGTACTTC. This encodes CAWRLTGDEQYF.

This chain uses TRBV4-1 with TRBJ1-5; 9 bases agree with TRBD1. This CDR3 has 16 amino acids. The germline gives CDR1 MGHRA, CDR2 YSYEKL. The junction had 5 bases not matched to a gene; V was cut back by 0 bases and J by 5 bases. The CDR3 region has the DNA TGCGCCAGCAGCCAAGATGTGGGACAGGGTCATCAGCCCCAGCATTTT. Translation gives CASSQDVGQGHQPQHF.

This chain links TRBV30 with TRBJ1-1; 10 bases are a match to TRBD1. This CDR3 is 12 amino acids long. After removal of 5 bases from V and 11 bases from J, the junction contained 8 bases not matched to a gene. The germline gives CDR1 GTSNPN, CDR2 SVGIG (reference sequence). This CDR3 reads CAWAPDRGLAFF. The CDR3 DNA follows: TGTGCCTGGGCCCCTGACAGGGGGCTGGCTTTCTTT.

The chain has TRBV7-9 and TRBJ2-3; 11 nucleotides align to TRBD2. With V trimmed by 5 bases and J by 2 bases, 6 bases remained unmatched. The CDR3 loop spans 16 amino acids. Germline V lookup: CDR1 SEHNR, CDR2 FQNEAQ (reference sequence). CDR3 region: CASSQGLAGDTDTQYF. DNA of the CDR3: TGTGCCAGCAGCCAAGGACTAGCGGGCGACACAGATACGCAGTATTTT.

As DNA, the CDR3 is TGTGCCAGTAGTACCACCGGGACAGAGGATTCACCCCTCCACTTT. It codes for CASSTTGTEDSPLHF. The J gene is TRBJ1-6, the V gene TRBV19, with 7 bases lining up with TRBD1. CDR1 is LNHDA, CDR2 SQIVND, per germline (reference sequence). J gave up 8 bases and V 4 bases, and 8 bases lay outside the gene matches. This CDR3 comprises 15 residues.

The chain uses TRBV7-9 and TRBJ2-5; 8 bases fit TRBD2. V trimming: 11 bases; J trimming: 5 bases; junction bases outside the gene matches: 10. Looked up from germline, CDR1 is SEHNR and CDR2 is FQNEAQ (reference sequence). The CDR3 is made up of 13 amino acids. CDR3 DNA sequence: TGTGCCGTCCCCATCCGGGAGGGGGAGACCCAGTACTTC. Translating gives CAVPIREGETQYF.

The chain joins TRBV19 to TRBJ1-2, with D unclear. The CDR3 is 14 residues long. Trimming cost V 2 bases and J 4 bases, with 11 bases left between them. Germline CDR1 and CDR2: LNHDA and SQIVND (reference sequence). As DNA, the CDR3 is TGTGCCAGTAGTATAACGGGGTCCATCTATGGCTACACCTTC. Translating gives CASSITGSIYGYTF.

The CDR3, as DNA: TGTGCCAGCAGTGGGTACAGTACAACTAATGAAAAACTGTTTTTT. It is translated as CASSGYSTTNEKLFF. The J gene is TRBJ1-4, the V gene TRBV2; D remains unclear. V dropped 4 bases and J dropped 0 bases, with 9 bases sitting between them. Germline values: CDR1 SNHLY, CDR2 FYNNEI. The CDR3 is 15 amino acids.

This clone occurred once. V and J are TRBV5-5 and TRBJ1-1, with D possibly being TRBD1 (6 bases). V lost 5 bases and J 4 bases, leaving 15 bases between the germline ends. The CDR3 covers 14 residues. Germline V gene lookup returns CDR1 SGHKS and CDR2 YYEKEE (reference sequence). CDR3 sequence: CASSHRAEGTEAFF. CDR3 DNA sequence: TGTGCCAGCAGTCACAGGGCTGAGGGCACTGAAGCTTTCTTT.

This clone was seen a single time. The CDR3, as DNA: TGCGCCAGCAGCTATGCCGGGACAGGGGAGGGCTACACCTTC. Encoded protein: CASSYAGTGEGYTF. This rearrangement joins TRBV5-1 to TRBJ1-2; 10 nucleotides line up with TRBD1. Losses at the gene ends were 3 bases for V and 8 bases for J; bases not matched to a gene: 7. The CDR3 covers 14 residues. Per germline, CDR1 SGHRS and CDR2 YFSETQ.

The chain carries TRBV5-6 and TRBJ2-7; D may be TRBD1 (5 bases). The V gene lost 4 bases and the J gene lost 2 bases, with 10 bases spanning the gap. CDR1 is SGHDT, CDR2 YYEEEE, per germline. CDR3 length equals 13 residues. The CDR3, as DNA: TGTGCCAGCAGCAAACAGGAAACCTACGAGCAGTACTTC. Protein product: CASSKQETYEQYF.

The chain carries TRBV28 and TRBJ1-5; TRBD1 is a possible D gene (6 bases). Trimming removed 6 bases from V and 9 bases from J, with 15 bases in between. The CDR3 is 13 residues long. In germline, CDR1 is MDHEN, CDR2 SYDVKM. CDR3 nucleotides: TGTGCCAGCAGAACATCCAGGGGAAGGCCCCAGCATTTT. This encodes CASRTSRGRPQHF.

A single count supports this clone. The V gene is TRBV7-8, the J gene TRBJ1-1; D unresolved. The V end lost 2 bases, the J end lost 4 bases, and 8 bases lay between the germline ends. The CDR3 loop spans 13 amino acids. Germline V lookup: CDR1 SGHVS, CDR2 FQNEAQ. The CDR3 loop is CASSLQVSTEAFF. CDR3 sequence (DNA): TGTGCCAGCAGCTTACAGGTATCCACTGAAGCTTTCTTT.

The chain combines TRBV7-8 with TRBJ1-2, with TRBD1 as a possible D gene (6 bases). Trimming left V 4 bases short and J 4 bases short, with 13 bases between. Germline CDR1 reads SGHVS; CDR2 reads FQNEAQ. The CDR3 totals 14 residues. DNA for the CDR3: TGTGCCAGCAGCTCCCACCGGGACACCTATGGCTACACCTTC. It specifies CASSSHRDTYGYTF. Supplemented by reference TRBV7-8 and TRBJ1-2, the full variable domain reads GAGVSQSPRYKVAKRGQDVALRCDPISGHVSLFWYQQALGQGPEFLTYFQNEAQLDKSGLPSDRFFAERPEGSVSTLKIQRTQQEDSAVYLCASSSHRDTYGYTFGSGTRLTVV.

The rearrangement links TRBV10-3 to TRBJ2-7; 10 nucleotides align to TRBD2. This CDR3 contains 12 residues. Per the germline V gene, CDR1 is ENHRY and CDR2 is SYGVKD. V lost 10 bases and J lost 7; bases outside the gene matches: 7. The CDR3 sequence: CATLAGAGEQYF. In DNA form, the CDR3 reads TGTGCCACCCTAGCGGGAGCGGGGGAGCAGTACTTC.

CDR3 residues: CASSQDGTGTYEQYF. The DNA of the CDR3 is TGTGCCAGCAGCCAAGATGGGACAGGCACTTACGAGCAGTACTTC. The chain joins TRBV4-2 to TRBJ2-7; 8 bases line up with TRBD1. The CDR3 runs 15 residues. The germline CDR1 and CDR2 sequences are LGHNA and YNFKEQ. The trim removed 0 bases at V and 4 bases at J, leaving 5 bases unmatched.

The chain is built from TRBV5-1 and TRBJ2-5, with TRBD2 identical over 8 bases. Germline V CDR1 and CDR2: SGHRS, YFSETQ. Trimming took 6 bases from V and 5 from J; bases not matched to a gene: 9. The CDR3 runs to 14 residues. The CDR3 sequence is CASKTGGTRETQYF. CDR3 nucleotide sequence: TGCGCCAGCAAAACGGGAGGGACCCGTGAGACCCAGTACTTC.

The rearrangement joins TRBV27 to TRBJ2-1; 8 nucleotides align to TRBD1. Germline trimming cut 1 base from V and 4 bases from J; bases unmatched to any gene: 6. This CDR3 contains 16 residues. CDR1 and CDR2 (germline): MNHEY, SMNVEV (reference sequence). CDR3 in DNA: TGTGCCAGCAGTTTATTTGCGACAGGGGATTACAATGAGCAGTTCTTC. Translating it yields CASSLFATGDYNEQFF.

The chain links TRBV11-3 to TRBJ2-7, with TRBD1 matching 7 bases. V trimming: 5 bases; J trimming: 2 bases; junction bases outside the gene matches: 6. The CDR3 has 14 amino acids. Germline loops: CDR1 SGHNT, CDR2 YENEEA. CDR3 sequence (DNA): TGTGCCAGCAGCCCAGGACAGGCCCCCTACGAGCAGTACTTC. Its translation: CASSPGQAPYEQYF.